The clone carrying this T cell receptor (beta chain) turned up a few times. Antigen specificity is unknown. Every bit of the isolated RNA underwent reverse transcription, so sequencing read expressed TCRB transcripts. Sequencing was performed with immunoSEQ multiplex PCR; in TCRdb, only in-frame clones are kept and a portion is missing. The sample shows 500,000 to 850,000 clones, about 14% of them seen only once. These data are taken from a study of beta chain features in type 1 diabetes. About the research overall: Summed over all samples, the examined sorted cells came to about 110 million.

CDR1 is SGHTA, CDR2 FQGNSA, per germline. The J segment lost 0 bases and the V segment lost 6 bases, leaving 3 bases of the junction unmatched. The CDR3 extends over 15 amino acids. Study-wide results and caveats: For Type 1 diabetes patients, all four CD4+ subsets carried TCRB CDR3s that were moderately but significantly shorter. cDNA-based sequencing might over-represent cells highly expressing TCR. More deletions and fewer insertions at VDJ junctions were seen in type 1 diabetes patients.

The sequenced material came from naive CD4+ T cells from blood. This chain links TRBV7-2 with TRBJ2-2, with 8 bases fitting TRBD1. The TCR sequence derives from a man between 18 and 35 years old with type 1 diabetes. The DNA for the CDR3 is TGTGCCAGCAGTTCGGACAGGGCGAACACCGGGGAGCTGTTTTTT. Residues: CASSSDRANTGELFF.